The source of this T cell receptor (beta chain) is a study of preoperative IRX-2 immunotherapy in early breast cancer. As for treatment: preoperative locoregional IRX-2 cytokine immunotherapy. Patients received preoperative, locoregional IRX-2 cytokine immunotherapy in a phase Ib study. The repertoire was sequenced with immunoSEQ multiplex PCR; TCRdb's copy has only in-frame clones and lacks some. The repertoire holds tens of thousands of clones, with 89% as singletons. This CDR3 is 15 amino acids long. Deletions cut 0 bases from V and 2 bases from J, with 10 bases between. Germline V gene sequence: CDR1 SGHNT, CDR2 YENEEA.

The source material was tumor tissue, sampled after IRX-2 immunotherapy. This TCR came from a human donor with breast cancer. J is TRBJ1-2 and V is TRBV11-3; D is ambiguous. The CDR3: CASSLEWAANYGYTF. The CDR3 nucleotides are TGTGCCAGCAGCTTAGAGTGGGCAGCAAACTATGGCTACACCTTC.